A selection of T cell receptor beta chains follows, all from one sample in a study of cytomegalovirus exposure and HLA in healthy donors. The assay was immunoSEQ multiplex PCR, and TCRdb's table has in-frame clones only and misses some. The data contain more than 100,000 clones, 75% to 90% of them singletons. Sequenced input: PBMCs. Receptors originate from a woman between 45 and 60 years old in good health and CMV-seropositive. CDR3s include the opening cysteine and the closing phenylalanine or tryptophan. A D gene is named only where the DNA matches it firmly. Where a row states a size, it is once, few, many or the class of an expanded clone; other rows omit it.

>NA|TRBD2|TRBJ2-2|TRBV15
TGTGCCACCAGACTAGCGGGAGTAGAAACCGGGGAGCTGTTTTTT
CATRLAGVETGELFF
>NA|NA|TRBJ1-2|TRBV27
TGTGCCAGCAGCCCCCGACAGATAGGCTATGGCTACACCTTC
CASSPRQIGYGYTF
>NA|TRBD1|TRBJ1-5|TRBV5-1
TGCGCCAGCAGCTTGGAGGGACAGAATCAGCCCCAGCATTTT
CASSLEGQNQPQHF
>NA|NA|TRBJ1-2|TRBV5-1
TGCGCCAGCGGGAGAGAGAACTATGGCTACACCTTC
CASGRENYGYTF
>few|NA|TRBJ1-2|TRBV6-6
TGTGCCAGCACCCTCCTAAGTCATGGTGGCTATGGCTACACCTTC
CASTLLSHGGYGYTF
>few|NA|TRBJ2-2|TRBV7-6
TGTGCCAGCAGCTTGGAGCCCACAGGTATCCTCAACACCGGGGAGCTGTTTTTT
CASSLEPTGILNTGELFF
>NA|NA|TRBJ1-1|TRBV19
TGTGCCAGCACCCTAGGCGGGGGGTACACTGAAGCTTTCTTT
CASTLGGGYTEAFF
>NA|TRBD2|TRBJ2-3|TRBV28
TGTGCCAGCAGTTTTATCACTAGCGCCCCCCAAGAGGAAGATACGCAGTATTTT
CASSFITSAPQEEDTQYF
>NA|NA|TRBJ2-7|TRBV5-4
TGTGCCAGCAGCTTGGGGCAGGGACTCTCCGCCTACGAGCAGTACTTC
CASSLGQGLSAYEQYF
>NA|TRBD1|TRBJ2-7|TRBV15
TGTGCCACCAGCAGAGGACAGGGGGCATGGTACGAGCAGTACTTC
CATSRGQGAWYEQYF
>NA|TRBD2|TRBJ2-1|TRBV19
TGTGCCAGTAGCTCTTATAGCGGGGTTTTGGACAATGAGCAGTTCTTC
CASSSYSGVLDNEQFF
>NA|NA|TRBJ1-2|TRBV5-7
TGTGCCAGCAGCTGGGGGGGCCAGGTCCATCTCTACTATGGCTACACCTTC
CASSWGGQVHLYYGYTF
>NA|NA|TRBJ2-2|TRBV15
TGTGCCACCAGCAGAGGGAGTCTAGTAGTCGCCGGGGAGCTGTTTTTT
CATSRGSLVVAGELFF
>NA|NA|TRBJ1-5|TRBV2
TGTGCCAGCAGTGAACGTAGGACGGGGCAGCCCCAGCATTTT
CASSERRTGQPQHF
>many|NA|TRBJ1-5|TRBV4-3
TGCGCCAGCAGCCAAGAACTGGATCAGCCCCAGCATTTT
CASSQELDQPQHF
>NA|NA|TRBJ1-1|TRBV28
TGTGCCAGCAGTTTACCACAGGGTATCTCTGAAGCTTTCTTT
CASSLPQGISEAFF
>NA|NA|TRBJ2-7|TRBV5-4
TGTGCCAGCAGCCATGGGGGGGCAGTCGGGCAGTACGAGCAGTACTTC
CASSHGGAVGQYEQYF
>NA|TRBD1|TRBJ1-2|TRBV5-1
TGCGCCAGCACCCTGCCGGGACAGGGGGCCGGCTACACCTTC
CASTLPGQGAGYTF
>NA|TRBD1|TRBJ2-7|TRBV27
TGTGCCAGCAGTTTTAAGGGACAGGGCTCCTACGAGCAGTACTTC
CASSFKGQGSYEQYF
>NA|NA|TRBJ1-1|TRBV7-9
TGTGCCAGCTCGACGGATAGGGGCACTGAAGCTTTCTTT
CASSTDRGTEAFF
>NA|NA|TRBJ2-1|TRBV15
TGTGCCACCAGCAGAGCCGGAGGGGCCACCAATGAGCAGTTCTTC
CATSRAGGATNEQFF
>NA|NA|TRBJ2-2|TRBV4-3
TGCGCCAGCAGCCAAGAGTTAGGGGAAGGCACCGGGGAGCTGTTTTTT
CASSQELGEGTGELFF
>NA|NA|TRBJ2-7|TRBV5-1
TGCGCCAGCAGCCTAACAGGGAGCTCCTACGAGCAGTACTTC
CASSLTGSSYEQYF
>NA|TRBD1|TRBJ1-2|TRBV29-1
TGCAGCGTTGCCTACAGGGGGCCTGGCTACACCTTC
CSVAYRGPGYTF
>once|NA|TRBJ1-2|TRBV28
TGTGCCAGCAGTTTCGGAGACAGTGTCTATGGCTACACCTTC
CASSFGDSVYGYTF
>NA|TRBD1|TRBJ1-4|TRBV5-1
TGCGCCAGCAGCTTGGGACAGGGGGCGGTAGGTGAAAAACTGTTTTTT
CASSLGQGAVGEKLFF
>few|NA|TRBJ1-2|TRBV7-2
TGTGCCAGCAGACCACCCGGGGTGGCTAACTATGGCTACACCTTC
CASRPPGVANYGYTF
>NA|TRBD1|TRBJ2-1|TRBV27
TGTGCCAGCAGTCTCACGAGCATCACAGGGGCAGGCTACAATGAGCAGTTCTTC
CASSLTSITGAGYNEQFF
>once|NA|TRBJ1-2|TRBV2
TGTGCCAGCATCGGGATTAACTATGGCTACACCTTC
CASIGINYGYTF
>NA|TRBD2|TRBJ2-3|TRBV11-3
TGTGCCAGCGGGCGGGAGGTGGGAGATACGCAGTATTTT
CASGREVGDTQYF
>NA|NA|TRBJ2-1|TRBV14
TGTGCCAGCTCCCTATACAATGAGCAGTTCTTC
CASSLYNEQFF
>NA|NA|TRBJ1-1|TRBV6-4
TGTGCCAGCAGTGACTTGCCGCCCGGGGGGACGCAGAATGGGAACACTGAAGCTTTCTTT
CASSDLPPGGTQNGNTEAFF
>NA|NA|TRBJ2-3|TRBV5-1
TGCGCCAGCAGCGGGGGGACTAGCACAGATACGCAGTATTTT
CASSGGTSTDTQYF
>NA|NA|TRBJ2-7|TRBV7-2
TGTGCCAGCAGCCTAAAGTCCTACGAGCAGTACTTC
CASSLKSYEQYF
>NA|NA|TRBJ1-4|TRBV27
TGTGCCAGCGGAGTCAGATATAATGAAAAACTGTTTTTT
CASGVRYNEKLFF
>few|NA|TRBJ2-3|TRBV13
TGTGCCAGCAGCACGCGGAGGTCAGGCACAGATACGCAGTATTTT
CASSTRRSGTDTQYF
>few|TRBD1|TRBJ1-4|TRBV28
TGTGCCAGCAGAGGACAGGGTCATGAAAAACTGTTTTTT
CASRGQGHEKLFF
>NA|NA|TRBJ2-1|TRBV4-2
TGTGCCAGCAGCCAAGGACAGTACAATGAGCAGTTCTTC
CASSQGQYNEQFF
>NA|TRBD1|TRBJ1-2|TRBV27
TGTGCCAGCAGTTTAGGACAGGGGGCGGCTAACTATGGCTACACCTTC
CASSLGQGAANYGYTF
>NA|NA|TRBJ1-1|TRBV18
TGTGCCAGTCGACCGTCCCGGGAAACTGAAGCTTTCTTT
CASRPSRETEAFF
>once|NA|TRBJ1-5|TRBV7-2
TGTGCCAGCAGCTTAGAAGGGGTCAGCAATCAGCCCCAGCATTTT
CASSLEGVSNQPQHF
>NA|NA|TRBJ1-2|TRBV6-4
TGTGCCTCCCGGGGACAAGGGAGAAAGGACTATGGCTACACCTTC
CASRGQGRKDYGYTF
>NA|NA|TRBJ1-1|TRBV10-3
TGTGCCATCAGTGCCCGGGGGGGGAACACTGAAGCTTTCTTT
CAISARGGNTEAFF
>NA|NA|TRBJ1-2|TRBV6-1
TGTGCCAGCAGTGAAGGTATCAGTACTAACTATGGCTACACCTTC
CASSEGISTNYGYTF
>NA|NA|TRBJ1-4|TRBV28
TGTGCCAGCAGGAGCGGGTTCACTAATGAAAAACTGTTTTTT
CASRSGFTNEKLFF
>NA|NA|TRBJ1-2|TRBV25-1
TGTGCCAGCAGTGAGGACCGACAGATCAGTGGCTACACCTTC
CASSEDRQISGYTF
>NA|NA|TRBJ1-1|TRBV5-1
TGCGCCAGCAGCTTGGGGGTTGGGAGTATGAACACTGAAGCTTTCTTT
CASSLGVGSMNTEAFF
>NA|TRBD1|TRBJ2-7|TRBV5-6
TGTGCCAGCAGGCTCCGACAGGGGTCCGAGCAGTACTTC
CASRLRQGSEQYF
>NA|NA|TRBJ1-5|TRBV4-1
TGCGCCAGCGGGTCTCAGGGTAGCAATCAGCCCCAGCATTTT
CASGSQGSNQPQHF
>NA|NA|TRBJ2-2|TRBV7-3
TGTGCCAGCAGCCCTAACTACGGGGAGCTGTTTTTT
CASSPNYGELFF
>NA|TRBD2|TRBJ2-1|TRBV19
TGTGCCAGTACCATAGGGGGGCGGGAGGGCCACGAGAATGAGCAGTTCTTC
CASTIGGREGHENEQFF
>NA|NA|TRBJ2-6|TRBV28
TGTGCCAGCAGTTGGGGGGGGCTTGGGGCCAACGTCCTGACTTTC
CASSWGGLGANVLTF